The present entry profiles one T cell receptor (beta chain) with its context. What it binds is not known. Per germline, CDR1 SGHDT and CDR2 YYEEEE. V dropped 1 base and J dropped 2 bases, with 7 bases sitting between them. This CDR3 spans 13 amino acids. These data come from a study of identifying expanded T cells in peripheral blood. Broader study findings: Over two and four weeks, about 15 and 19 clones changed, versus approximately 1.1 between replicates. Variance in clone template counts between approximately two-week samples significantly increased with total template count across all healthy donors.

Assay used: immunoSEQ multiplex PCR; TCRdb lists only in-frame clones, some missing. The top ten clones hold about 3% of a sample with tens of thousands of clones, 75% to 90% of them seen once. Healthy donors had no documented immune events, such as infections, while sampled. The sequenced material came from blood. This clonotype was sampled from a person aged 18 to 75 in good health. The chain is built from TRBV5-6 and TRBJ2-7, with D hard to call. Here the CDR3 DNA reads TGTGCCAGCAGCTTGAGTAACGCCTACGAGCAGTACTTC. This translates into CASSLSNAYEQYF. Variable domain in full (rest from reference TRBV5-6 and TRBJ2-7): DAGVTQSPTHLIKTRGQQVTLRCSPKSGHDTVSWYQQALGQGPQFIFQYYEEEERQRGNFPDRFSGHQFPNYSSELNVNALLLGDSALYLCASSLSNAYEQYFGPGTRLTVT.